The entry below describes one T cell receptor beta chain. The record originates from a study of cytomegalovirus exposure and HLA in healthy donors. CDR1 is SGHRS and CDR2 is YFSETQ in the germline V gene. The CDR3 extends over 16 amino acids. V lost 6 bases and J lost 6; bases outside the gene matches: 15. PCR involved 60 Vbeta and 13 Jbeta primers. TCRdb's copy holds only in-frame clones and misses some; the assay was immunoSEQ multiplex PCR. The data contain approximately 170,000 clones, approximately 78% of them singletons. Specimen: PBMCs. This receptor was identified in a woman between 18 and 30 years old in good health and CMV-seronegative. V is TRBV5-1 and J is TRBJ1-2; TRBD1 agrees at 9 bases. The CDR3 loop reads CASNPWGGQGVDGYTF. CDR3 DNA sequence: TGCGCCAGCAACCCCTGGGGGGGACAGGGAGTCGATGGCTACACCTTC. The full variable domain, with the rest looked up from reference TRBV5-1 and TRBJ1-2, is KAGVTQTPRYLIKTRGQQVTLSCSPISGHRSVSWYQQTPGQGLQFLFEYFSETQRNKGNFPGRFSGRQFSNSRSEMNVSTLELGDSALYLCASNPWGGQGVDGYTFGSGTRLTVV.